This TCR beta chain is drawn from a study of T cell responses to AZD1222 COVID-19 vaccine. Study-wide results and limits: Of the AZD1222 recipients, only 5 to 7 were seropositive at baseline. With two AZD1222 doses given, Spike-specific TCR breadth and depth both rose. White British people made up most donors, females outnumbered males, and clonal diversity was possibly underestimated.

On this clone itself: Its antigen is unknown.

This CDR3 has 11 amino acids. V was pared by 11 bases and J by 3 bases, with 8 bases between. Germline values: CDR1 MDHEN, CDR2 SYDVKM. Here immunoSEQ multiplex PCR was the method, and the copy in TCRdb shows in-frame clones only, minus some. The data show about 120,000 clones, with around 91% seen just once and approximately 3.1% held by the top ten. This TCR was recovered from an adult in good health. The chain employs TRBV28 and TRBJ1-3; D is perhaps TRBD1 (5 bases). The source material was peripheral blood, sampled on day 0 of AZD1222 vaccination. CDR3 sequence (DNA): TGTGCCGGGCAGGGTGGAAACACCATATATTTT. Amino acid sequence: CAGQGGNTIYF.